This T cell receptor beta chain was observed in a study of OX40 agonist ivuxolimab in advanced cancers. The CDR3 runs 14 residues. The V gene lost 2 bases and the J gene lost 1 base, with 8 bases spanning the gap. Germline V gene lookup returns CDR1 KGHSH and CDR2 LQKENI. The data were produced by immunoSEQ multiplex PCR, yet TCRdb's version contains in-frame clones alone and is incomplete. The sample carries about 77,000 clones, around 88% recorded once. The chain carries TRBV18 and TRBJ1-2; no reliable D call. The TCR originated in an adult with an advanced solid tumor such as melanoma, head and neck, liver or kidney cancer. The starting material was CD4+ or CD8+ T cells sorted from blood, obtained in a trial of the OX40 agonist ivuxolimab. The CDR3 sequence: CASSPIKGNYGYTF. CDR3 bases: TGTGCCAGCTCACCAATCAAGGGTAACTATGGCTACACCTTC.